This TCR beta chain stems from a study of T cells after yellow fever vaccination. General study points: A large majority of primary-vaccination clones showed up again after the booster (approximately 96% CD4, about 87% CD8).

TCRdb analysed the 5' RACE reads with MiXCR anew, one entry per CDR3 protein. The sample has about 550,000 distinct CDR3 sequences, 15% to 20% seen once. Deletions cut 5 bases from V and 8 bases from J, with 27 bases between. This CDR3 is 17 amino acids long. The germline V gene encodes CDR1 DFQATT and CDR2 SNEGSKA (reference sequence). With regard to this clonotype: What it recognizes is unknown.

The sequenced sample was PBMCs, obtained 15 days after the yellow fever booster vaccination. This clonotype was sampled from a man between 25 and 39 years old who received the YFV17D yellow fever vaccine. This chain uses TRBV20-1 with TRBJ1-4; tentative D call: TRBD1 (6 bases). The CDR3 nucleotides read TGCAGTGCTGTGGTCGGAGCTGGACAGAAGGGGAGCGAAAAACTGTTTTTT. It specifies CSAVVGAGQKGSEKLFF.